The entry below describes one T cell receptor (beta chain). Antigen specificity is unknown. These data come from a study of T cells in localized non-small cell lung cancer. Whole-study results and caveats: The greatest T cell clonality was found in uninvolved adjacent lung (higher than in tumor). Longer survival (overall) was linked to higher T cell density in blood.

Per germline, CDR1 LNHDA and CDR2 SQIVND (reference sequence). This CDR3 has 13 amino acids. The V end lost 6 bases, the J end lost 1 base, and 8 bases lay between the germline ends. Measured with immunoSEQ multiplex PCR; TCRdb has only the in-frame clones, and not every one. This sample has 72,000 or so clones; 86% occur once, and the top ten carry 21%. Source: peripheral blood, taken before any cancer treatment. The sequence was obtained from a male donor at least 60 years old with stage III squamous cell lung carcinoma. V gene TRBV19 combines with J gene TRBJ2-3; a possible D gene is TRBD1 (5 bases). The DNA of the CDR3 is TGTGCCAGTAGGAAGGGGCGCACAGATACGCAGTATTTT. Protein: CASRKGRTDTQYF.